These 15 T cell receptor beta chains originate from one sample sequenced in a study of blood T cells in healthy people across ages. A second PCR, run for about 7 to 11 cycles, used a sample-barcoded 5' primer plus a J-beta primer mix. TCRdb called the 5' RACE reads again in MiXCR, with one record for every CDR3 protein. The top ten clones hold roughly 2% of a sample with about 1.8 million distinct CDR3 sequences, 49% of them seen once. The sample comprised blood. The receptors here all came from a woman aged 35 to 49 in good health.

This clonotype has a single count. The rearrangement uses TRBV11-2 and TRBJ2-3; 12 nucleotides line up with TRBD1. The germline V gene has CDR1 SGHAT and CDR2 FQNNGV. V lost 3 bases to trimming and J lost 6 bases; unmatched junction nucleotides: 4. The CDR3 contains 15 residues. This CDR3 is CASSLGQGAIDTQYF. The CDR3 DNA is TGTGCCAGCAGCTTGGGACAGGGGGCAATTGATACGCAGTATTTT. Variable domain in full (rest from reference TRBV11-2 and TRBJ2-3): EAGVAQSPRYKIIEKRQSVAFWCNPISGHATLYWYQQILGQGPKLLIQFQNNGVVDDSQLPKDRFSAERLKGVDSTLKIQPAKLEDSAVYLCASSLGQGAIDTQYFGPGTRLTVL.

This chain joins TRBV2 and TRBJ1-1; D gene uncertain. Per the germline V gene, CDR1 is SNHLY and CDR2 is FYNNEI. V dropped 7 bases and J dropped 5 bases, with 14 bases sitting between them. There are 13 residues in the CDR3. CDR3 nucleotides: TGTGCCAGCAAAACTCAAGATGGGACTGAAGCTTTCTTT. As protein: CASKTQDGTEAFF.

This clonotype was recorded once. The chain couples TRBV20-1 to TRBJ2-5, with D unclear. The J call may be mistaken, given a closer DNA end match to TRBJ2-7. CDR1 and CDR2 from the germline V gene are DFQATT and SNEGSKA (reference sequence). The CDR3 is 12 residues long. CDR3 in amino acids: CSARQAVYEQYF. The DNA for the CDR3 is TGCAGTGCTAGACAGGCGGTATACGAGCAGTACTTC.

As for this clonotype: The junction shows a germline mismatch at one end, possibly a read error. The chain carries TRBV7-2 and TRBJ2-4; TRBD2 aligns across 12 bases. The CDR3 spans 16 residues. Looked up from germline, CDR1 is SGHTA and CDR2 is FQGNSA. In DNA, the CDR3 is TGTGCCAGCAGCGTGGCTAGCGGGGGGGCCACAAACATTCAGTACTTC. Translation: CASSVASGGATNIQYF.

The V call is TRBV20-1, the J call TRBJ1-2; 9 positions match TRBD1. CDR3 length: 13 amino acids. With V trimmed by 4 bases and J by 8 bases, 8 bases remained unmatched. Germline lookup yields CDR1 DFQATT and CDR2 SNEGSKA (reference sequence). CDR3 protein: CSAKRGQGRGYTF. CDR3 nucleotides: TGCAGTGCTAAGAGGGGACAGGGCAGAGGCTACACCTTC.

The genes are TRBV29-1 and TRBJ2-1; D uncertain. Trimming took 6 bases from V and 5 from J, leaving 23 bases between them. Germline values: CDR1 SQVTM, CDR2 ANQGSEA. The CDR3 extends over 16 amino acids. CDR3: CSVKGRIDLPNNEQFF. CDR3 coding DNA: TGCAGCGTCAAGGGCAGGATTGATCTACCTAACAATGAGCAGTTCTTC.

This clonotype was detected only a few times. The chain employs TRBV4-2 and TRBJ2-1; unclear D gene. Trimming left V 1 base short and J 8 bases short, with 9 bases between. The CDR3 is made up of 13 amino acids. CDR1 LGHNA and CDR2 YNFKEQ come from the germline V gene. In DNA, the CDR3 is TGTGCCAGCAGCCAAGGCATGAACGATGAGCAGTTCTTC. This gives the protein CASSQGMNDEQFF.

The chain joins TRBV7-2 to TRBJ1-6; 9 positions agree with TRBD1. The CDR3 extends over 14 amino acids. The V gene's germline CDR1 is SGHTA and CDR2 FQGNSA. V lost 5 bases, J lost 9 bases, and 5 bases stayed unmatched. The CDR3 region is CASSADRGSSPLHF. The DNA for the CDR3 is TGTGCCAGCAGCGCCGACAGGGGGAGTTCACCCCTCCACTTT. The full variable domain, completed using reference TRBV7-2 and TRBJ1-6, is GAGVSQSPSNKVTEKGKDVELRCDPISGHTALYWYRQSLGQGLEFLIYFQGNSAPDKSGLPSDRFSAERTGGSVSTLTIQRTQQEDSAVYLCASSADRGSSPLHFGNGTRLTVT.

This clonotype came up a few times. The rearrangement uses TRBV5-6 and TRBJ2-5, with 11 bases lining up with TRBD1. The V segment lost 4 bases and the J segment 4 bases; nucleotides outside the gene matches: 9. The CDR3 loop spans 16 amino acids. Germline V CDR1 and CDR2: SGHDT, YYEEEE. The CDR3 is CASSLERTGGPETQYF. CDR3 DNA: TGTGCCAGCAGCCTAGAAAGGACAGGGGGCCCAGAGACCCAGTACTTC.

The genes are TRBV15 and TRBJ2-5; 9 bases are a match to TRBD2. Trimming cost V 2 bases and J 2 bases; bases outside gene matches: 6. This CDR3 contains 16 residues. Germline assignment: CDR1 LNHNV and CDR2 YYDKDF (reference sequence). The CDR3 bases are TGTGCCACCAGCAGACGACTAGCGGAGGGACAAGAGACCCAGTACTTC. Translation: CATSRRLAEGQETQYF. Supplemented by reference TRBV15 and TRBJ2-5, the full variable domain reads DAMVIQNPRYQVTQFGKPVTLSCSQTLNHNVMYWYQQKSSQAPKLLFHYYDKDFNNEADTPDNFQSRRPNTSFCFLDIRSPGLGDTAMYLCATSRRLAEGQETQYFGPGTRLLVL.

This chain links TRBV28 with TRBJ1-6, with 9 bases identical to TRBD1. From germline, CDR1 is MDHEN and CDR2 SYDVKM. V shed 5 bases and J 10 bases; nucleotides not matched to a gene: 6. The CDR3 extends over 14 amino acids. The CDR3 DNA sequence: TGTGCCAGCAGTCTGGACAGGGGCCAATCACCCCTCCACTTT. Translated, it gives CASSLDRGQSPLHF.

This clonotype appeared a few times. V gene TRBV6-5 combines with J gene TRBJ1-2, with TRBD1 as a possible D gene (5 bases). The CDR3 contains 14 residues. CDR1 is MNHEY and CDR2 is SVGAGI in the germline V gene. With 2 bases removed from V and 4 bases from J, the gap between germline ends came to 11 bases. The CDR3 loop is CASSYPGGVYGYTF. The CDR3 DNA reads as TGTGCCAGCAGTTACCCGGGGGGAGTCTATGGCTACACCTTC.

This chain connects TRBV6-5 to TRBJ1-4; no clear D gene. This CDR3 has 14 amino acids. CDR1 is MNHEY, CDR2 SVGAGI, per germline. V was cut by 4 bases and J by 5 bases, with 11 bases left in between. The CDR3 nucleotides read TGTGCCAGCAGTTCCAGTAACCTGAATGAAAAACTGTTTTTT. Protein sequence: CASSSSNLNEKLFF.

The J gene is TRBJ2-7, the V gene TRBV28, with D unresolved. The CDR3 is 16 residues long. The V and J ends lost 2 bases and 3 bases respectively, with 17 bases between them. CDR1 and CDR2 from the germline V gene are MDHEN and SYDVKM. The CDR3 sequence: CASSLSRTGFIYEQYF. The CDR3 DNA reads TGTGCCAGCAGTTTAAGTCGTACGGGCTTTATCTACGAGCAGTACTTC.

The chain joins TRBV15 to TRBJ1-5; 9 bases align to TRBD1. Germline V lookup: CDR1 LNHNV, CDR2 YYDKDF (reference sequence). The CDR3 contains 16 residues. The V gene end was trimmed by 2 bases and the J gene end by 6 bases; junction bases not matched to a gene: 8. The chain's CDR3 is CATSRPGQGLGQPQHF. CDR3 nucleotides: TGTGCCACCAGCAGACCAGGACAGGGGTTGGGTCAGCCCCAGCATTTT.